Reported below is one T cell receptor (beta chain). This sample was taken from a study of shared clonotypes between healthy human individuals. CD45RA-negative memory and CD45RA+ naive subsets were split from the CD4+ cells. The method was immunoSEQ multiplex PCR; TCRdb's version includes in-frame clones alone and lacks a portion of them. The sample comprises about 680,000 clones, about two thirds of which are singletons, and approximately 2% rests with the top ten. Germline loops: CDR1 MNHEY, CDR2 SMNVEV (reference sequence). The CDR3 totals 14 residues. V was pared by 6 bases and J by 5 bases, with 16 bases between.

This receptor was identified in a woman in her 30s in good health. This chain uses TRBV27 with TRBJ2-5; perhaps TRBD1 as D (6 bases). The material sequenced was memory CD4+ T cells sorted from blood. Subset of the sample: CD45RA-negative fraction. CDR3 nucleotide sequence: TGTGCCAGCAGCCCGAGGGGGATGTGGGAGACCCAGTACTTC. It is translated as CASSPRGMWETQYF.